A selection of T cell receptor beta chains follows, all from one sample in a study of CD8+ T cells in alopecia areata. Some clones are missing from TCRdb's copy, which holds only in-frame ones; the method was immunoSEQ multiplex PCR. The table has about 100,000 clones, 50% to 60% seen once; the top ten hold about a sixth. The specimen was CD8+ T cells sorted from blood, collected between weeks 55 and 70, from a patient treated with tofacitinib. The receptors derive from a human donor with alopecia areata. Both conserved end residues are part of each CDR3. The order of the fields is D gene, clone size, J gene, V gene, CDR3 DNA, CDR3 protein. The D gene is left open where the match is weak. Size tells how often a clone was seen (once, few, many) or the class of an expanded clone, and some rows leave it out.

TRBD1 | - | TRBJ2-3 | TRBV5-1 | TGCGCCAGCAGCGGGGACAGGCACAAAGATACGCAGTATTTT | CASSGDRHKDTQYF
- | - | TRBJ1-2 | TRBV14 | TGTGCCAGCAGCCAAGATGGCTGGATTTATGGCTACACCTTC | CASSQDGWIYGYTF
- | - | TRBJ1-1 | TRBV5-6 | TGTGCCAGCAGCCCCTGGGGTGGGGGGGGCACTGAAGCTTTCTTT | CASSPWGGGGTEAFF
- | few | TRBJ2-6 | TRBV29-1 | TGCAGCGCTGAAGGCCCGATCGGGGACCCAAGGTTCTCTGGGGCCAACGTCCTGACTTTC | CSAEGPIGDPRFSGANVLTF
TRBD2 | - | TRBJ2-5 | TRBV9 | TGTGCCAGCCAAGCGGGGGGCATCCAAGAGACCCAGTACTTC | CASQAGGIQETQYF
TRBD2 | few | TRBJ2-2 | TRBV29-1 | TGCAGCGTCAAGACTAGCCGTACCGGGGAGCTGTTTTTT | CSVKTSRTGELFF
- | few | TRBJ2-5 | TRBV29-1 | TGCAGCGTTGAATCAGGGACTCCGGGGGAGACCCAGTACTTC | CSVESGTPGETQYF
- | - | TRBJ2-1 | TRBV6-5 | TGTGCCAGCACCAAGGGGGGAAATGAGCAGTTCTTC | CASTKGGNEQFF
- | - | TRBJ2-7 | TRBV6-8 | TGTGCCAGCAGTTACTCCTCCGGGGACCCCTACGAGCAGTACTTC | CASSYSSGDPYEQYF
- | - | TRBJ1-2 | TRBV27 | TGTGCCAGCAGTTCACAGAACTATGGCTACACCTTC | CASSSQNYGYTF
- | few | TRBJ1-6 | TRBV7-3 | TGTGCCAGCAGCTTAGATCTGCCAGATTCACCCCTCCACTTT | CASSLDLPDSPLHF
- | - | TRBJ2-7 | TRBV30 | TGTGCCTGGAGGGACAGCTCCTACGAGCAGTACTTC | CAWRDSSYEQYF
- | - | TRBJ2-6 | TRBV19 | TGTGCCAGTAGTATTGTAGCAGCCTCTGGGGCCAACGTCCTGACTTTC | CASSIVAASGANVLTF
- | - | TRBJ1-2 | TRBV12-5 | TGTGCTAGTGGTTTCCAAGTCTGGAGCTATGGCTACACCTTC | CASGFQVWSYGYTF
- | - | TRBJ1-1 | TRBV4-1 | TGCGCCAGCAGCCAAGTCGGGCCGCTAGAGAACACTGAAGCTTTCTTT | CASSQVGPLENTEAFF
- | few | TRBJ1-5 | TRBV27 | TGTGCCAGCAGCCCCGGGGACGGACGGGATCAGCCCCAGCATTTT | CASSPGDGRDQPQHF
- | - | TRBJ1-1 | TRBV5-1 | TGCGCCAGCAGCCCCGACATCATGAACACTGAAGCTTTCTTT | CASSPDIMNTEAFF
- | once | TRBJ2-7 | TRBV2 | TGTGCCAGCAGTCATATGCTGGGGTCCTCGGGAAATTACGAGCAGTACTTC | CASSHMLGSSGNYEQYF
- | - | TRBJ2-7 | TRBV27 | TGTGCCAGCAGTTGGGGCTACGAGCAGTACTTC | CASSWGYEQYF
- | few | TRBJ2-1 | TRBV7-6 | TGTGCCAGCAGCTTACTGGTTGGGACAAGGGGCGATGAGCAGTTCTTC | CASSLLVGTRGDEQFF
- | - | TRBJ2-7 | TRBV7-9 | TGTGCCAGCAGCGACGACGGGACCCCGCCCCTCTTC | CASSDDGTPPLF
- | few | TRBJ2-7 | TRBV29-1 | TGCAGCGTTGAAAGCGCAGAGAACTACGAGCAGTACTTC | CSVESAENYEQYF
TRBD2 | - | TRBJ2-3 | TRBV7-3 | TGTGCCAGCAGCTCCGGACTAGCGGGGGGGTTAGATACGCAGTATTTT | CASSSGLAGGLDTQYF
- | - | TRBJ2-7 | TRBV14 | TGTGCCAGCAGCCGTGGAGGATTGTACGAGCAGTACTTC | CASSRGGLYEQYF
- | - | TRBJ2-7 | TRBV5-1 | TGCGCCAGCAGGTTTGGACGTGGGGCTTACGAGCAGTACTTC | CASRFGRGAYEQYF
TRBD2 | - | TRBJ2-4 | TRBV11-2 | TGTGCCAGCAGCTTATTCGCGGGGGGACCCAAAAACATTCAGTACTTC | CASSLFAGGPKNIQYF
- | - | TRBJ2-3 | TRBV27 | TGTGCCAGCACCCATCTCGGAACCACAGATACGCAGTATTTT | CASTHLGTTDTQYF
- | few | TRBJ1-2 | TRBV6-6 | TGTGCCAGCAGGGACGTCTATGGCTACACCTTC | CASRDVYGYTF
- | - | TRBJ2-2 | TRBV29-1 | TGCAGCGTTTTAGGGCTCGGGGCCGGGGAGCTGTTTTTT | CSVLGLGAGELFF
- | - | TRBJ2-7 | TRBV29-1 | TGCAGCGTTGAAGTAGGACGGCAGAAGGATGGGCGGTACTTC | CSVEVGRQKDGRYF
TRBD1 | - | TRBJ1-1 | TRBV2 | TGTGCCAGCATTCCGGGACAGGGGGCTTGGACTGAAGCTTTCTTT | CASIPGQGAWTEAFF
- | - | TRBJ1-1 | TRBV4-1 | TGCGCCAGCAGCCAAGAGGCGGGGTTGGACACTGAAGCTTTCTTT | CASSQEAGLDTEAFF
- | few | TRBJ2-7 | TRBV27 | TGTGCCAGCAGCCGTGTTATCGGGCCCTACGAGCAGTACTTC | CASSRVIGPYEQYF
- | few | TRBJ2-1 | TRBV19 | TGTGCCAGCGGGGAGACCTACAATGAGCAGTTCTTC | CASGETYNEQFF
- | few | TRBJ2-1 | TRBV5-6 | TGTGCCAGTTTTGGACACCGCTATGAGCAGTTCTTC | CASFGHRYEQFF
- | - | TRBJ2-2 | TRBV7-9 | TGTGCCAGCAGCTTTTCGGCGGCCACCGGGGAGCTGTTTTTT | CASSFSAATGELFF
- | - | TRBJ2-7 | TRBV10-3 | TGTGCCATCAGGGGGTACGGCTACGAGCAGTACTTC | CAIRGYGYEQYF
- | - | TRBJ2-1 | TRBV6-5 | TGTGCCAGCAGTTACTCGGACGGGTACAATGAGCAGTTCTTC | CASSYSDGYNEQFF
TRBD1 | few | TRBJ1-1 | TRBV5-1 | TGCGCCAGCAGCTCCGGGACAGGAGACACTGAAGCTTTCTTT | CASSSGTGDTEAFF
- | - | TRBJ1-1 | TRBV6-5 | TGTGCCAGCAGTTACTCCGTGAACACTGAAGCTTTCTTT | CASSYSVNTEAFF
TRBD1 | - | TRBJ1-6 | TRBV7-9 | TGTGCCAGCAGCCGAAAAGGGGACAGGGGGGCCGTTAATTCACCCCTCCACTTT | CASSRKGDRGAVNSPLHF
- | few | TRBJ2-5 | TRBV7-9 | TGTGCCAGCAGCCGCTCCGGTGGACCGGCTCGAGAGACCCAGTACTTC | CASSRSGGPARETQYF
- | - | TRBJ1-2 | TRBV4-1 | TGCGCCAGCAGCCAAGATGACAGTAACTATGGCTACACCTTC | CASSQDDSNYGYTF